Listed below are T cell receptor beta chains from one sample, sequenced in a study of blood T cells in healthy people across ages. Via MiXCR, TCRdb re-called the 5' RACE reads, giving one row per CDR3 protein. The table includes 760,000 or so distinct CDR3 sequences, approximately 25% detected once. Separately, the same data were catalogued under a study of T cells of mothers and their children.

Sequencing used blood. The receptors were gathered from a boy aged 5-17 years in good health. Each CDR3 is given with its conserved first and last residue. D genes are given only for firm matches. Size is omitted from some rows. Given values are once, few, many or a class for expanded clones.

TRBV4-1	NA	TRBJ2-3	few	CASSQVGDTDTQYF	TGCGCCAGCAGCCAAGTCGGAGACACAGATACGCAGTATTTT
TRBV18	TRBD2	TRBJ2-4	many	CASSPKVTSGQNIQYF	TGTGCCAGCTCACCAAAAGTGACTAGCGGCCAAAACATTCAGTACTTC
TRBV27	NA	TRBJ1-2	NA	CASTGEGGYGYTF	TGTGCCAGCACTGGAGAGGGTGGCTATGGCTACACCTTC
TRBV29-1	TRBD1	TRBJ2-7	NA	CSVEGATGGAAPYEQYF	TGCAGCGTTGAAGGCGCGACAGGGGGCGCCGCCCCCTACGAGCAGTACTTC
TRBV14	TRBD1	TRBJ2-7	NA	CASSVQGAQIYEQYF	TGTGCCAGCAGCGTCCAGGGGGCCCAAATCTACGAGCAGTACTTC
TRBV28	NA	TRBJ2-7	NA	CASNSRAYEQYF	TGTGCCAGCAACTCCAGGGCGTACGAGCAGTACTTC
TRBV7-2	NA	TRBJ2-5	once	CASSREPGVQETQYF	TGTGCCAGCAGCCGTGAACCAGGCGTACAAGAGACCCAGTACTTC
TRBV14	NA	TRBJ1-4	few	CASSQEFQVNEKLFF	TGTGCCAGCAGCCAAGAATTCCAAGTTAATGAAAAACTGTTTTTT
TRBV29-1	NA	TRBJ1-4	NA	CSAFRDGNEKLFF	TGCAGCGCATTCCGGGACGGTAATGAAAAACTGTTTTTT
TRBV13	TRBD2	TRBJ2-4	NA	CASSSRTSGIADIQYF	TGTGCCAGCAGCTCGCGGACTAGCGGGATTGCGGACATTCAGTACTTC
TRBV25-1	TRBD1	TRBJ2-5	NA	CASSQTGTGKKETQYF	TGTGCCAGCAGTCAAACCGGGACAGGGAAGAAAGAGACCCAGTACTTC
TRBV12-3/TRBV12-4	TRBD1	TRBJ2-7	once	CASSKQGSHEQYF	TGTGCCAGCAGCAAACAGGGGTCCCACGAGCAGTACTTC
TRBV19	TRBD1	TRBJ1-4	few	CASSWTGDHEKLFF	TGTGCCAGTAGTTGGACAGGAGATCACGAAAAACTGTTTTTT
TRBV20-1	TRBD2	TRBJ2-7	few	CSASDPGTSGSSYEQYF	TGCAGTGCTAGTGACCCCGGGACTAGCGGGAGCTCCTACGAGCAGTACTTC
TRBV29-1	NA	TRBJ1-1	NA	CSVEGEDTEAFF	TGCAGCGTTGAAGGAGAGGACACTGAAGCTTTCTTT
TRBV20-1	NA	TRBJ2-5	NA	CSASGQERVQETQYF	TGCAGTGCTAGTGGCCAGGAACGGGTACAAGAGACCCAGTACTTC
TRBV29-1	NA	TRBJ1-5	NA	CSVDLGRNQPQHF	TGCAGCGTTGATTTGGGGCGGAATCAGCCCCAGCATTTT
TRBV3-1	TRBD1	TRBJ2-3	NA	CASSQDRDRSDTQYF	TGTGCCAGCAGCCAAGATCGGGACAGATCAGATACGCAGTATTTT
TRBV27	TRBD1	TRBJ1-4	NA	CASSLTGGGGKLFF	TGTGCCAGCAGTTTAACAGGGGGCGGCGGAAAACTGTTTTTT
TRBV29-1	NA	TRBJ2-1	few	CSVEDRTAGYNEQFF	TGCAGCGTTGAAGATAGAACGGCGGGATACAATGAGCAGTTCTTC
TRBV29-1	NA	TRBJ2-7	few	CSAQMAGYEQYF	TGCAGCGCCCAGATGGCGGGCTACGAGCAGTACTTC
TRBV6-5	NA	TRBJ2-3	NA	CASSYRSSSTDTQYF	TGTGCCAGCAGTTACCGGTCGTCTAGCACAGATACGCAGTATTTT
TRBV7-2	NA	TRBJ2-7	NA	CASSFPPSFEQYF	TGTGCCAGCAGTTTTCCCCCCAGCTTCGAGCAGTACTTC
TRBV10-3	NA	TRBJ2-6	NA	CAISESGSGANVLTF	TGTGCCATCAGTGAGTCCGGCTCTGGGGCCAACGTCCTGACTTTC
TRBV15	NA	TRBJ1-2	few	CATSRDLGTNDGYTF	TGTGCCACCAGCAGAGATCTTGGGACAAATGATGGCTACACCTTC